This TCR beta chain was recovered during a study of shared clonotypes between healthy human individuals. TCRdb's copy holds only in-frame clones and misses some; the assay was immunoSEQ multiplex PCR. The top ten hold 0.55% to 0.7% of the sample, which has around 980,000 clones, more than 75% seen once. The CDR3 runs 13 residues. Germline-derived CDR1 and CDR2 are MDHEN and SYDVKM. V lost 5 bases and J lost 1, with 9 bases in between. The sequencing sample was made of memory CD4+ T cells from PBMCs. As for subset: CD45RA-negative fraction. This clonotype was sampled from a man aged 18-30 years in good health. Some clones in this sample may be carry-over from other donors' samples. The chain recombines TRBV28 with TRBJ2-7, with no clear D. The CDR3 DNA sequence: TGTGCCAGCAGTCCCCATGGGTCCTACGAGCAGTACTTC. Translated: CASSPHGSYEQYF.